These 10 T cell receptor beta chains originate from one sample sequenced in a study of blood T cells in healthy people across ages. A second PCR of roughly 6 to 12 cycles used a sample-barcoded 5' primer and a J-beta primer mix. TCRdb used MiXCR to reprocess the 5' RACE reads, holding one entry per CDR3 protein. The top ten clones hold around 0.7% of a sample with roughly 1,100,000 distinct CDR3 sequences, roughly 24% of them seen once. Another study also made use of these data, one on T cells of mothers and their children.

Sequenced: blood. Receptors were obtained from a girl under 10 years old in good health.

In this sample, this clonotype turned up a few times. This sequence joins TRBV20-1 and TRBJ1-6; TRBD1 agrees at 7 bases. The J segment lost 7 bases and the V segment lost 2 bases, leaving 5 bases of the junction unmatched. CDR1 and CDR2 from the germline V gene are DFQATT and SNEGSKA (reference sequence). This CDR3 has 14 amino acids. The CDR3 is CSARPLRGNSPLHF. As DNA, the CDR3 is TGCAGTGCTAGACCCCTCAGGGGGAATTCACCCCTCCACTTT.

A few counts support this clonotype. The chain combines TRBV28 with TRBJ1-2, with 7 bases aligning to TRBD1. Germline V gene lookup returns CDR1 MDHEN and CDR2 SYDVKM. V was pared by 7 bases and J by 4 bases, with 9 bases of the junction left unmatched. The CDR3 runs 14 residues. As DNA, the CDR3 is TGTGCCAGCACCCCGCGACAGGGCGTCTATGGCTACACCTTC. Residues: CASTPRQGVYGYTF.

This rearrangement joins TRBV6-2 or TRBV6-3 to TRBJ2-5; TRBD2 might be the D (5 bases). The end of the DNA fits TRBJ2-7 better, so the J call may be wrong. Germline assignment: CDR1 MNHEY and CDR2 SVGEGT. This CDR3 contains 14 residues. The CDR3 sequence: CASSLSLGIYEQYF. The CDR3 bases are TGTGCCAGCAGTTTGTCTCTCGGGATCTACGAGCAGTACTTC.

V usage is TRBV25-1 and J usage is TRBJ2-5; unclear D gene. The CDR3 has 14 amino acids. Germline V CDR1 and CDR2: MGHDK, SYGVNS. V lost 3 bases and J 5 bases, leaving 13 bases between the germline ends. CDR3 sequence: CASSDPVGQETQYF. CDR3 nucleotides: TGTGCCAGCAGTGATCCCGTAGGGCAGGAGACCCAGTACTTC.

This clonotype was seen only a few times. The chain carries TRBV3-1 and TRBJ2-1, with D hard to call. This CDR3 comprises 15 residues. In germline, CDR1 is LGHDT, CDR2 YNNKEL (reference sequence). V was shortened by 0 bases and J by 7 bases, with 13 bases between the two germline ends. CDR3 region: CASSQDSKTINEQFF. Here the CDR3 DNA reads TGTGCCAGCAGCCAAGACAGTAAGACGATTAATGAGCAGTTCTTC.

The table lists this clonotype with a few counts. This chain uses TRBV18 with TRBJ2-3; D may be TRBD1 (5 bases). V lost 3 bases to trimming and J lost 3 bases, with 16 bases between them. Looked up from germline, CDR1 is KGHSH and CDR2 is LQKENI. This CDR3 has 16 amino acids. CDR3 in DNA: TGTGCCAGCTCACCCGACCAGGGCGGCTATACAGATACGCAGTATTTT. This encodes CASSPDQGGYTDTQYF.

This clonotype was seen more than once but under ten times. The rearrangement joins TRBV21-1 to TRBJ1-2; TRBD1 is the table's D call and was not checked against the DNA. TRBV21-1 is annotated as a pseudogene. This CDR3 spans 17 amino acids. The CDR3 DNA reads as TGTGCCAGCAGCGCACCTTGGGAGCTAGGGGGCTTAGAGGGCTACACCTTC. Protein: CASSAPWELGGLEGYTF.

CDR3 nucleotides: TGCGCCAGCAGCATCCCCGGGGGGACGGATAGCGGGGAGCTGTTTTTT. The encoded protein is CASSIPGGTDSGELFF. This chain joins TRBV5-1 and TRBJ2-2, with 7 bases matching TRBD2. The V gene end was trimmed by 4 bases and the J gene end by 7 bases; junction bases not matched to a gene: 13. CDR1 is SGHRS and CDR2 is YFSETQ in the germline V gene. CDR3 length equals 16 residues.

The table lists this clonotype with a few counts. The junction and the germline gene differ at one end; a read error may be behind it. CDR3 residues: CASSPIRGGGYTF. In nucleotides, the CDR3 is TGTGCCAGCAGTCCGATCAGGGGAGGTGGCTACACTTTC. V usage is TRBV27 and J usage is TRBJ1-2; D perhaps matches TRBD1 (6 bases). The CDR3 totals 13 residues. Germline values: CDR1 MNHEY, CDR2 SMNVEV (reference sequence).

The gene calls are TRBV7-2 and TRBJ2-3; D gene ambiguous. V dropped 5 bases and J dropped 3 bases, with 15 bases sitting between them. This CDR3 has 15 amino acids. The V gene's germline CDR1 is SGHTA and CDR2 FQGNSA. CDR3 region: CASSLRGSSTDTQYF. Here the CDR3 DNA reads TGTGCCAGCAGCCTCCGTGGGTCGAGTACAGATACGCAGTATTTT.